This T cell receptor (beta chain) is drawn from a study of T cells in Graves' hyperthyroidism and ophthalmopathy. Whole-study results and caveats: Most expanded thyroid clonotypes above 0.001 recurred in blood.

TCR beta CDR3 sequences were amplified from RNA transcripts. The HTBI primer set served for first-round RT-PCR of the TCR CDR3. TCRdb re-analysed the multiplex PCR reads in MiXCR, keeping a single row per CDR3 protein. This sample has approximately 320,000 distinct CDR3 sequences, with approximately 16% found just once. A few counts support this clonotype. No antigen is known for it. The CDR3 totals 16 residues. V lost 3 bases to trimming and J lost 1 base; unmatched junction nucleotides: 10. Per the germline V gene, CDR1 is DFQATT and CDR2 is SNEGSKA (reference sequence). Calling Graves' hyperthyroidism stable meant ophthalmopathy did not progress within 18 months.

The chain couples TRBV20-1 to TRBJ2-3; 7 bases match TRBD2. This TCR derives from a man aged 30-40 years with Graves' hyperthyroidism. The sequencing sample was made of blood. In nucleotides, the CDR3 is TGCAGTGCTAGCTTGCCTAGCGGACTCCGCACAGATACGCAGTATTTT. This gives the protein CSASLPSGLRTDTQYF.